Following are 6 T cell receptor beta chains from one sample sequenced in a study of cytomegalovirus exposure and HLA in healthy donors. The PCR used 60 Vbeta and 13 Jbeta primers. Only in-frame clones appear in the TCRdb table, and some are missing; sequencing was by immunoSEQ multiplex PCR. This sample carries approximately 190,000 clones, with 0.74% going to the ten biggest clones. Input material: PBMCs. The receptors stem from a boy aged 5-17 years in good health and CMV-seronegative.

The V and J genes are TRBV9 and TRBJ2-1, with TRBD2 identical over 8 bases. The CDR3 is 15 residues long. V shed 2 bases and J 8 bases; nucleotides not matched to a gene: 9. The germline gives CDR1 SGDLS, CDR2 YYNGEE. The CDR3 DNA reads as TGTGCCAGCAGCGTCGGGGGGGGTTCAGCGGATGAGCAGTTCTTC. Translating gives CASSVGGGSADEQFF.

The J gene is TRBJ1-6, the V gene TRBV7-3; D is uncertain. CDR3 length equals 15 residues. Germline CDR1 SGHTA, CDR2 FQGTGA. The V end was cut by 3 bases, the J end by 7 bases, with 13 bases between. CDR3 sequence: CASSLAGELNSPLHF. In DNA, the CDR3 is TGTGCCAGCAGCTTGGCCGGGGAACTAAATTCACCCCTCCACTTT.

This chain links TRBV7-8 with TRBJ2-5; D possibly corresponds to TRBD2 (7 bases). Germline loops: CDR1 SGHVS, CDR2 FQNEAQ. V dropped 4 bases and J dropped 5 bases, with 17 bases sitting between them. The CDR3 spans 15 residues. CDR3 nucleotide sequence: TGTGCCAGCAGCTACCTATCGGGGGGCCGGGAGACCCAGTACTTC. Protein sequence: CASSYLSGGRETQYF.

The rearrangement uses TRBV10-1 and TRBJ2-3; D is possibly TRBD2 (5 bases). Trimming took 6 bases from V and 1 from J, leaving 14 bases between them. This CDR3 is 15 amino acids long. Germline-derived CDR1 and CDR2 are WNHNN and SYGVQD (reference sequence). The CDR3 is CASSPSEVGTDTQYF. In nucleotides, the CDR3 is TGCGCCAGCAGCCCGTCGGAGGTCGGCACAGATACGCAGTATTTT.

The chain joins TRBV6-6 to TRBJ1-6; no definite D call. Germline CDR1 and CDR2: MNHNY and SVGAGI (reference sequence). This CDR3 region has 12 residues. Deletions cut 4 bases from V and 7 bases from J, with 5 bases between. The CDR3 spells CASSSQNSPLHF. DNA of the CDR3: TGTGCCAGCAGTTCACAGAATTCACCCCTCCACTTT.

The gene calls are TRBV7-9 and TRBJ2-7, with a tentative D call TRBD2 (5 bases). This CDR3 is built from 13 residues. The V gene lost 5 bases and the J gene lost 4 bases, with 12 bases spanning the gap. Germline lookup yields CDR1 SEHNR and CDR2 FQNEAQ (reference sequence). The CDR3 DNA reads TGTGCCAGCAGCGCCCGAAGGGAGTACGAGCAGTACTTC. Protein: CASSARREYEQYF. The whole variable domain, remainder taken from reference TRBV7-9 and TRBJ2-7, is DTGVSQNPRHKITKRGQNVTFRCDPISEHNRLYWYRQTLGQGPEFLTYFQNEAQLEKSRLLSDRFSAERPKGSFSTLEIQRTEQGDSAMYLCASSARREYEQYFGPGTRLTVT.